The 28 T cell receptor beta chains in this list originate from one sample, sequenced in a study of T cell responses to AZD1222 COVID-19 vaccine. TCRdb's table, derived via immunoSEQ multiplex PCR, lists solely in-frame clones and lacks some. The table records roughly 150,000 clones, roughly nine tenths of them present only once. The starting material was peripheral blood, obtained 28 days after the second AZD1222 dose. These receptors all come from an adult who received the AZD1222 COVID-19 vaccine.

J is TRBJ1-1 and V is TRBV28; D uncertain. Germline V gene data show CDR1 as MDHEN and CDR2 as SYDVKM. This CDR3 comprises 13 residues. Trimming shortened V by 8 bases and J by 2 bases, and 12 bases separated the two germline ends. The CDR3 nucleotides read TGTGCCAGCGTATCCCGGGCTAACACTGAAGCTTTCTTT. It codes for CASVSRANTEAFF.

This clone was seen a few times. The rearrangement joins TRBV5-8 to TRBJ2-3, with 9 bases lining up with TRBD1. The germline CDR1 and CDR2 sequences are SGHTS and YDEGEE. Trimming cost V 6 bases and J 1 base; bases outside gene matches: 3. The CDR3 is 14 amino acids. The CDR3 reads CASNRGLGTDTQYF. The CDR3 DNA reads TGTGCCAGCAACAGGGGGCTAGGCACAGATACGCAGTATTTT.

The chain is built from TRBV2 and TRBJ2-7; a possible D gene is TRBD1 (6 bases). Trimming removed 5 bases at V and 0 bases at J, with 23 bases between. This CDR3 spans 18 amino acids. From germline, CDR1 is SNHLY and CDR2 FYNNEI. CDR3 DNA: TGTGCCAGCAGTTATGACAGGTCCGGGGATTTCGGCTCCTACGAGCAGTACGTC. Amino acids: CASSYDRSGDFGSYEQYV.

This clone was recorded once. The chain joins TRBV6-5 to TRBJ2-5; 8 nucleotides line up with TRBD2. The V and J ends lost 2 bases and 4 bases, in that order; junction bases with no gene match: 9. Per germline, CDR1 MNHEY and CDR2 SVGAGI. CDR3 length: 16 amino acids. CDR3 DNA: TGTGCCAGCAGTTACATAGGAGCGGGGGCCGGAGAGACCCAGTACTTC. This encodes CASSYIGAGAGETQYF.

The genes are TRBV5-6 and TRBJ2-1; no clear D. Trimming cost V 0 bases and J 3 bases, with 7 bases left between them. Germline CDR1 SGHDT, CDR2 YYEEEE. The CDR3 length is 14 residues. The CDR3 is CASSLERNYNEQFF. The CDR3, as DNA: TGTGCCAGCAGCTTGGAACGGAACTACAATGAGCAGTTCTTC.

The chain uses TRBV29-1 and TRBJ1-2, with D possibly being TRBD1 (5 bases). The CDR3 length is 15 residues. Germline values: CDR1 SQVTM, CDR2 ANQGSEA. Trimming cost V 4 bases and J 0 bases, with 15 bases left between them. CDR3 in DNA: TGCAGCGTTGCTTCGCGGGGGGAACCTAACTATGGCTACACCTTC. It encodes CSVASRGEPNYGYTF.

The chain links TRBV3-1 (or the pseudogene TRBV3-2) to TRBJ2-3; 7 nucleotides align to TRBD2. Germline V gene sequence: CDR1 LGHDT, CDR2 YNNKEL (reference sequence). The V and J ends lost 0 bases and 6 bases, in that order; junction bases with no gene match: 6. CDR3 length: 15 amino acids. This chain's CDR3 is CASSQDGGSFDTQYF. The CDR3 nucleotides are TGTGCCAGCAGCCAAGACGGCGGGAGTTTTGATACGCAGTATTTT.

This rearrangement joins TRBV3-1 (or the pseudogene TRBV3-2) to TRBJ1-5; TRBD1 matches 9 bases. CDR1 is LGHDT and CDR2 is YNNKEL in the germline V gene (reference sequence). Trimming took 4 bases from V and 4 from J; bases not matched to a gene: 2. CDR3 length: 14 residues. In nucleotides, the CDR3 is TGTGCCAGCAGCCCCGGGACAGGGAATCAGCCCCAGCATTTT. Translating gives CASSPGTGNQPQHF.

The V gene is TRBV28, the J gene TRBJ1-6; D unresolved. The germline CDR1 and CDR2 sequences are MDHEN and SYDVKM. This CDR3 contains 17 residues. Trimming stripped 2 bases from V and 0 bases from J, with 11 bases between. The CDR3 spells CASSLVGSSSYNSPLHF. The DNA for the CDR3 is TGTGCCAGCAGTTTAGTCGGATCAAGCTCCTATAATTCACCCCTCCACTTT. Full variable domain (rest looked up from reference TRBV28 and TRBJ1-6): DVKVTQSSRYLVKRTGEKVFLECVQDMDHENMFWYRQDPGLGLRLIYFSYDVKMKEKGDIPEGYSVSREKKERFSLILESASTNQTSMYLCASSLVGSSSYNSPLHFGNGTRLTVT.

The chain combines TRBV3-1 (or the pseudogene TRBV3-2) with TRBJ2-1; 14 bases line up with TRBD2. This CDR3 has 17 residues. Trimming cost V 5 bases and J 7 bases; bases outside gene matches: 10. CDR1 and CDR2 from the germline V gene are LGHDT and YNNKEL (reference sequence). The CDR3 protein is CASSTQGLAGVWNEQFF. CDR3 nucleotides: TGTGCCAGCAGCACTCAGGGACTAGCGGGAGTATGGAATGAGCAGTTCTTC.

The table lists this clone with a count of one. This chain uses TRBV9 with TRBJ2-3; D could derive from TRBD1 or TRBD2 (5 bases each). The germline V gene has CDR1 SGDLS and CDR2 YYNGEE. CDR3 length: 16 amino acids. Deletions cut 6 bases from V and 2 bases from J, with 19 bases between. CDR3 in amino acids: CASTQGGRGYTDTQYF. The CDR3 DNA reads TGTGCCAGCACCCAAGGAGGAAGGGGCTACACAGATACGCAGTATTTT.

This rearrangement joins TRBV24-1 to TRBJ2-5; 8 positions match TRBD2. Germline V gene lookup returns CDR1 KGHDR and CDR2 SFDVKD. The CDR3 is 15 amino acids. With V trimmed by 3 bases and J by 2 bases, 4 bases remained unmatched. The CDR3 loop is CATSDPLAEQETQYF. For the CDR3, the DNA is TGTGCCACCAGTGATCCACTAGCGGAACAAGAGACCCAGTACTTC.

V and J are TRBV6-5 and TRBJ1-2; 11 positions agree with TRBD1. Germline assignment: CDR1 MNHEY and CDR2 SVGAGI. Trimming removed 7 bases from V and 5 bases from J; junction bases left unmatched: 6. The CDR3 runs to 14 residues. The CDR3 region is CASKGQGAFYGYTF. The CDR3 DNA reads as TGTGCCAGCAAAGGACAGGGGGCCTTTTATGGCTACACCTTC.

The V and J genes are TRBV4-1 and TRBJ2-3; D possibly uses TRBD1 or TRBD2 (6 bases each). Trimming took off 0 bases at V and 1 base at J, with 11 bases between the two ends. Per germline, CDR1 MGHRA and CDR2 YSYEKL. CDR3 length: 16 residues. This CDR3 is CASSQEGGQRTDTQYF. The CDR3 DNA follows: TGCGCCAGCAGCCAAGAGGGAGGACAGCGCACAGATACGCAGTATTTT.

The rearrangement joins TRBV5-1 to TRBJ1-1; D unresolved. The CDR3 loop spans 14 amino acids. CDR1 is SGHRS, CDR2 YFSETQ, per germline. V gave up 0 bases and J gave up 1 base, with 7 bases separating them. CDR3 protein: CASSLGAANTEAFF. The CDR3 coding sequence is TGCGCCAGCAGCTTGGGTGCAGCGAACACTGAAGCTTTCTTT.

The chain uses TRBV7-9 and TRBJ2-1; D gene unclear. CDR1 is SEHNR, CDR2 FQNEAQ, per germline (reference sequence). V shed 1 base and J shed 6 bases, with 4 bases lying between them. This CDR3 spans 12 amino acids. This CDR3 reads CASSLVGNEQFF. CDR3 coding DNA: TGTGCCAGCAGCTTAGTTGGCAATGAGCAGTTCTTC. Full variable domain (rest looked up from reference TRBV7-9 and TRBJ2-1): DTGVSQNPRHKITKRGQNVTFRCDPISEHNRLYWYRQTLGQGPEFLTYFQNEAQLEKSRLLSDRFSAERPKGSFSTLEIQRTEQGDSAMYLCASSLVGNEQFFGPGTRLTVL.

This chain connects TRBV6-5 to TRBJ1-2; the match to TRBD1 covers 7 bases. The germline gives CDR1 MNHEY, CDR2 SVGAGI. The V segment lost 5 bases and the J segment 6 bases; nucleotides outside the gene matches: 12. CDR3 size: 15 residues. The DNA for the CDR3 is TGTGCCAGCAGTCGACGACAGGGTGGGACCGATGGCTACACCTTC. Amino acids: CASSRRQGGTDGYTF.

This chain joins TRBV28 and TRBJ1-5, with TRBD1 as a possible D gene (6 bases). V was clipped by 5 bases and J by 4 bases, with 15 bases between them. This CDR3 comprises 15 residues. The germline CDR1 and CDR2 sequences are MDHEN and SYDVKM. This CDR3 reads CASSQRGGRNQPQHF. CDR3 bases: TGTGCCAGCAGTCAACGAGGGGGGCGGAATCAGCCCCAGCATTTT.

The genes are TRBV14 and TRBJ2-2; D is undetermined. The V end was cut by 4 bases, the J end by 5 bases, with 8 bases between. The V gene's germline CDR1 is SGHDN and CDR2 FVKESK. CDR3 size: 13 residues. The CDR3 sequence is CASSPIKTGELFF. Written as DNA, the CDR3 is TGTGCCAGCAGCCCGATTAAAACCGGGGAGCTGTTTTTT.

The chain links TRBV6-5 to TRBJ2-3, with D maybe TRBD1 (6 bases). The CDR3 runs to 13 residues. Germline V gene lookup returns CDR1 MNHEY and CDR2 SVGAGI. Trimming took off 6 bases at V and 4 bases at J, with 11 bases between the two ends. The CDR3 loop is CASSPEGADTQYF. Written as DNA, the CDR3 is TGTGCCAGCAGCCCAGAGGGGGCAGATACGCAGTATTTT.

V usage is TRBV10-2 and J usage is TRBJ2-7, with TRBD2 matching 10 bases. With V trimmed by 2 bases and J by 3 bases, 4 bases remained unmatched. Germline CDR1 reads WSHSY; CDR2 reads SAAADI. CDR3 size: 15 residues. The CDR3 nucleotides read TGCGCCAGCAGTGAGCGGCAGCGGGGGGGCTACGAGCAGTACGTC. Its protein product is CASSERQRGGYEQYV.

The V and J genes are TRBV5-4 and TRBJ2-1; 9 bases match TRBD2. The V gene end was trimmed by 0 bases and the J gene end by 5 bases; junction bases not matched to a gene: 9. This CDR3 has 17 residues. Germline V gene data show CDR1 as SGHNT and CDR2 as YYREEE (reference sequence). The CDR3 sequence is CASSLGRSGSFHNEQFF. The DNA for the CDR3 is TGTGCCAGCAGCTTGGGTCGTAGCGGGAGTTTCCACAATGAGCAGTTCTTC.

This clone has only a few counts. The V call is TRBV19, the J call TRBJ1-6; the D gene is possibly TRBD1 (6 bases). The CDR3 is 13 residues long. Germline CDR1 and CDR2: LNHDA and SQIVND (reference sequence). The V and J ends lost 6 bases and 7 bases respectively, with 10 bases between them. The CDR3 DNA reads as TGTGCCAGTAGAGGGGGGGGGAATTCACCCCTCCACTTT. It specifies CASRGGGNSPLHF.

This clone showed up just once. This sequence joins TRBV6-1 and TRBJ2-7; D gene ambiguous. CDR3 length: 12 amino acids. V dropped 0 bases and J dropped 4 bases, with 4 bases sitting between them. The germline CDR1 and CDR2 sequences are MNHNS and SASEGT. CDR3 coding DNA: TGTGCCAGCAGTGAAGCGGGTTACGAGCAGTACGTC. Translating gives CASSEAGYEQYV.

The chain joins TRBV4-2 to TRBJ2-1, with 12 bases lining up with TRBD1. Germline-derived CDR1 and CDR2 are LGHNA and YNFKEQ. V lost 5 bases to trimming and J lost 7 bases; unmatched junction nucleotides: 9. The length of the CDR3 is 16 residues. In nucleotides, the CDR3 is TGTGCCAGCAGCTACACTCCGGGACAGGGGGCTAATGAGCAGTTCTTC. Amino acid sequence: CASSYTPGQGANEQFF.

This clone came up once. The CDR3 reads CASSLLSSYEQYF. CDR3 coding DNA: TGTGCCAGCAGCCTACTGAGCTCCTACGAGCAGTACTTC. This chain connects TRBV14 to TRBJ2-7, with D hard to call. This CDR3 spans 13 amino acids. V gave up 4 bases and J gave up 0 bases, with 7 bases separating them. The V gene's germline CDR1 is SGHDN and CDR2 FVKESK.

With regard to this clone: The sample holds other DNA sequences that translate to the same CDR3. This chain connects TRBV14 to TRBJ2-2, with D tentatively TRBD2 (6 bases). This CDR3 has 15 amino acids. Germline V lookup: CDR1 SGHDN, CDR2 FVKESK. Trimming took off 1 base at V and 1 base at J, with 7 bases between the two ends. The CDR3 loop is CASSQAGGNTGELFF. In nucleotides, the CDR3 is TGTGCCAGCAGCCAAGCCGGGGGGAACACCGGGGAGCTGTTTTTT. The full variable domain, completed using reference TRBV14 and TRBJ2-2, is EAGVTQFPSHSVIEKGQTVTLRCDPISGHDNLYWYRRVMGKEIKFLLHFVKESKQDESGMPNNRFLAERTGGTYSTLKVQPAELEDSGVYFCASSQAGGNTGELFFGEGSRLTVL.

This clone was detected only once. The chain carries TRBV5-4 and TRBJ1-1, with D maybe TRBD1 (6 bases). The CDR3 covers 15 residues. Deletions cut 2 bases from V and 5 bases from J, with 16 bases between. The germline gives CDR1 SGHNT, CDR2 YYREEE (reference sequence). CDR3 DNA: TGTGCCAGCAGCTTACCCCAGGGGAGTAGGACTGAAGCTTTCTTT. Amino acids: CASSLPQGSRTEAFF.